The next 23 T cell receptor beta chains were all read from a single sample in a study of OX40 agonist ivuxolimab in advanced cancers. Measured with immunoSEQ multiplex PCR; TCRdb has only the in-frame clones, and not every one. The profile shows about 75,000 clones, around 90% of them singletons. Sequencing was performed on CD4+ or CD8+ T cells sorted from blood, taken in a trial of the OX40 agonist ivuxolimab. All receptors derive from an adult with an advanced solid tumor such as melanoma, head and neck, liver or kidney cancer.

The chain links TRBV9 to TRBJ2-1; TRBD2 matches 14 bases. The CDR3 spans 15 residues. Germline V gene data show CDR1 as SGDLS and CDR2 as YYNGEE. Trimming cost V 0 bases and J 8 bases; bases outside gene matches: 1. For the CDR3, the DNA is TGTGCCAGCAGCGTAGGACTAGCGGGGGGGTATGAGCAGTTCTTC. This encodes CASSVGLAGGYEQFF.

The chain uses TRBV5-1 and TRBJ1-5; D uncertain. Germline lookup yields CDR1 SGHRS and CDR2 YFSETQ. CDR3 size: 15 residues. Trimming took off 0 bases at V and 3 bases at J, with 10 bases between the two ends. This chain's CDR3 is CASSLDGNFNQPQHF. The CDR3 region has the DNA TGCGCCAGCAGCTTGGACGGAAATTTCAATCAGCCCCAGCATTTT.

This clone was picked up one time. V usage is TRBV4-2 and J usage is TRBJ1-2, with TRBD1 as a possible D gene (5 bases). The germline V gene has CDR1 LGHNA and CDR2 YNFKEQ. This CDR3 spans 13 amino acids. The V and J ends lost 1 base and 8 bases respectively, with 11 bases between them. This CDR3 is CASSQGQGDGYTF. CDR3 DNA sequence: TGTGCCAGCAGCCAAGGCCAGGGAGACGGCTACACCTTC.

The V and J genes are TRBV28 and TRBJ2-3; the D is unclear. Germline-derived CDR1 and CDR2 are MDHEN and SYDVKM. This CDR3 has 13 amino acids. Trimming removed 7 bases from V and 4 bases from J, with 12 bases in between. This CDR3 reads CASKVIGSDTQYF. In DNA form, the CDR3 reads TGTGCCAGCAAAGTGATAGGTTCAGATACGCAGTATTTT.

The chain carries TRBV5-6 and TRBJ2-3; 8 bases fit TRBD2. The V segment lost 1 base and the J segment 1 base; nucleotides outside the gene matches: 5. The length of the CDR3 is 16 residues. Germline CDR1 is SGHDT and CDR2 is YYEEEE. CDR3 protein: CASSLTSGGRTDTQYF. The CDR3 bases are TGTGCCAGCAGCTTGACCAGCGGGGGCCGCACAGATACGCAGTATTTT.

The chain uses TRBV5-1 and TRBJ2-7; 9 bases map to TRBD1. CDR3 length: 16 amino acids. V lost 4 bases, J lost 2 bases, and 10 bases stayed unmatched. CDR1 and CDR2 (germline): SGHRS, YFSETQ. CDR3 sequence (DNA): TGCGCCAGCAGCGGAGGTGGGACAGGGCGAGCCTACGAGCAGTACTTC. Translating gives CASSGGGTGRAYEQYF.

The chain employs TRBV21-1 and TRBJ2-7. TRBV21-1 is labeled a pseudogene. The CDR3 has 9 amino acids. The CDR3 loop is CAYAYEQYF. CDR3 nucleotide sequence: TGTGCCTATGCATACGAGCAGTACTTC.

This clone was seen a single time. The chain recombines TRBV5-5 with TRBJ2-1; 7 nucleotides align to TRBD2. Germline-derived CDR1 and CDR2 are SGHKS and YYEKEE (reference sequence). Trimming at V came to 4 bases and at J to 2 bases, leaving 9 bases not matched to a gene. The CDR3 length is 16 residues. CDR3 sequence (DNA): TGTGCCAGCAGCCTACCCCCGGCGGGGGCCTACAATGAGCAGTTCTTC. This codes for CASSLPPAGAYNEQFF.

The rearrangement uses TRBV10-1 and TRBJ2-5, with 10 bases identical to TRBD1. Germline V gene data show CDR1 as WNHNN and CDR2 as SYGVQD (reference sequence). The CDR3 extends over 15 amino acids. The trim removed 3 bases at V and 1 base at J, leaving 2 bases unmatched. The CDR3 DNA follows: TGCGCCAGCAGTGAAGGGACAGGGGTCCAAGAGACCCAGTACTTC. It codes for CASSEGTGVQETQYF.

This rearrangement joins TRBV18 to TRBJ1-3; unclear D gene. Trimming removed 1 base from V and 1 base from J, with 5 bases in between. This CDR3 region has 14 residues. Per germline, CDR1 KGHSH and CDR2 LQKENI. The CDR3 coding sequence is TGTGCCAGCTCACCACAGGGATCTGGAAACACCATATATTTT. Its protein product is CASSPQGSGNTIYF.

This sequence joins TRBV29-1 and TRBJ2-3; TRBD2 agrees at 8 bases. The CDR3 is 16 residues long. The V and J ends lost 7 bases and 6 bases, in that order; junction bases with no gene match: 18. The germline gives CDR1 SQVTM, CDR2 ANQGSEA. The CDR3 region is CSAGGQLAGGGDTQYF. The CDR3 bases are TGCAGCGCCGGAGGGCAGTTGGCGGGAGGAGGGGATACGCAGTATTTT.

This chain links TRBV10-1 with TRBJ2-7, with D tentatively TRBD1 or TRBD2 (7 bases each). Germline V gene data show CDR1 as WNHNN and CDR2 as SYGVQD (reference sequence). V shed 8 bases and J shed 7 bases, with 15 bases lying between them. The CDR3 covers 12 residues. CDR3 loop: CASSGTAGEQYF. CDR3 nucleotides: TGCGCCAGCTCCGGGACAGCGGGGGAGCAGTACTTC.

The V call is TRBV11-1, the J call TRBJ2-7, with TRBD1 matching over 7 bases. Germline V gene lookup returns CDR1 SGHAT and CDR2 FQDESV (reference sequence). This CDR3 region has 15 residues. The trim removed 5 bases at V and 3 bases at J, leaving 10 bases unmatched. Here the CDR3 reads CASSRGQFSSYEQYF. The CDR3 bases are TGTGCCAGCAGCCGGGGACAGTTTAGTAGCTACGAGCAGTACTTC. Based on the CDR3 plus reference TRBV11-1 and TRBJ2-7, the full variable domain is EAEVAQSPRYKITEKSQAVAFWCDPISGHATLYWYRQILGQGPELLVQFQDESVVDDSQLPKDRFSAERLKGVDSTLKIQPAELGDSAMYLCASSRGQFSSYEQYFGPGTRLTVT.

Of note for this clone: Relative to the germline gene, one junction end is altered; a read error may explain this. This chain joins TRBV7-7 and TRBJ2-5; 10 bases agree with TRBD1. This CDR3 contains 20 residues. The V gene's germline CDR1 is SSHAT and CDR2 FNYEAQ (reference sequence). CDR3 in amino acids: CASSLAPGQGFPGTQETQYF. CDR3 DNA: TGTGCTAGCAGCTTAGCTCCGGGACAGGGGTTCCCGGGCACACAAGAGACCCAGTACTTC.

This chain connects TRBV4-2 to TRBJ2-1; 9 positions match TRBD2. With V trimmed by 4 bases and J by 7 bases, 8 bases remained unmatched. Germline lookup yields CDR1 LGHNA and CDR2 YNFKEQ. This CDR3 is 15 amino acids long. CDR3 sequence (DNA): TGTGCCAGCAGCCTGCAAGCGGGAGGAAATAATGAGCAGTTCTTC. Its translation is CASSLQAGGNNEQFF.

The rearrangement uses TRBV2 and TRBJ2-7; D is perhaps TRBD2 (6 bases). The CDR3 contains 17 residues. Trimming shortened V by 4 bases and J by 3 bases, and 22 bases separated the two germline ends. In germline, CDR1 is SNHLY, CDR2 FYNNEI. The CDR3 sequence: CASSGLPPGLTDYEQYF. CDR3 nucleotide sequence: TGTGCCAGCAGTGGCCTCCCTCCGGGACTGACAGACTACGAGCAGTACTTC. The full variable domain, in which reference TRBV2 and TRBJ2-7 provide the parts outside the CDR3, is EPEVTQTPSHQVTQMGQEVILRCVPISNHLYFYWYRQILGQKVEFLVSFYNNEISEKSEIFDDQFSVERPDGSNFTLKIRSTKLEDSAMYFCASSGLPPGLTDYEQYFGPGTRLTVT.

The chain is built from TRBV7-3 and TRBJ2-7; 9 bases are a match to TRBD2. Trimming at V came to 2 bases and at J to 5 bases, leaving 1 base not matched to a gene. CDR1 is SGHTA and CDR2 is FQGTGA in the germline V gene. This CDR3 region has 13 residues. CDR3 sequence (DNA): TGTGCCAGCAGCTTACTAGCGGGAAACGAGCAGTACTTC. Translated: CASSLLAGNEQYF.

Here the CDR3 reads CAIRDSSNTGELFF. For the CDR3, the DNA is TGTGCCATCAGGGACAGCTCGAACACCGGGGAGCTGTTTTTT. This chain connects TRBV10-3 to TRBJ2-2; possibly TRBD1 for D (6 bases). The CDR3 sequence is 14 residues long. Germline CDR1 is ENHRY and CDR2 is SYGVKD. The V and J ends lost 6 bases and 0 bases respectively, with 8 bases between them.

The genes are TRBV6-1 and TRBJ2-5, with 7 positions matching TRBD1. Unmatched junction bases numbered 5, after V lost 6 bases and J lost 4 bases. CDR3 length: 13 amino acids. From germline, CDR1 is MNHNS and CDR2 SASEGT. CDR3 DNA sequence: TGTGCCAGCAGGCGACAGGGTGTAGAGACCCAGTACTTC. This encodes CASRRQGVETQYF.

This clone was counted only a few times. The CDR3 DNA reads TGTGCCATCACCCCCGGGACTAGCGGGGGGAACACCGGGGAGCTGTTTTTT. Its protein is CAITPGTSGGNTGELFF. The J gene is TRBJ2-2, the V gene TRBV10-3; TRBD2 matches at 14 bases. The V and J ends lost 7 bases and 1 base, in that order; junction bases with no gene match: 5. From germline, CDR1 is ENHRY and CDR2 SYGVKD. CDR3 length: 17 residues.

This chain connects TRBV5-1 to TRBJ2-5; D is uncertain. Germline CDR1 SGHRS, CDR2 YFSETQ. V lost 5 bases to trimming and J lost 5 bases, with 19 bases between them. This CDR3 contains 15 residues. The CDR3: CASRSRPSVGETQYF. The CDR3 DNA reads TGCGCCAGCAGGTCGAGGCCATCAGTTGGGGAGACCCAGTACTTC. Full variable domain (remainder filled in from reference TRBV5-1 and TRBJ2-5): KAGVTQTPRYLIKTRGQQVTLSCSPISGHRSVSWYQQTPGQGLQFLFEYFSETQRNKGNFPGRFSGRQFSNSRSEMNVSTLELGDSALYLCASRSRPSVGETQYFGPGTRLLVL.

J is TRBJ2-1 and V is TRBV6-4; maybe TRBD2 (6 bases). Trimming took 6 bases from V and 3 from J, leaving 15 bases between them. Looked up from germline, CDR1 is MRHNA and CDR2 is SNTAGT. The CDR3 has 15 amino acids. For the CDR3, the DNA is TGTGCCAGCAGCGTGGGACTTCCCGGCTACAATGAGCAGTTCTTC. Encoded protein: CASSVGLPGYNEQFF.

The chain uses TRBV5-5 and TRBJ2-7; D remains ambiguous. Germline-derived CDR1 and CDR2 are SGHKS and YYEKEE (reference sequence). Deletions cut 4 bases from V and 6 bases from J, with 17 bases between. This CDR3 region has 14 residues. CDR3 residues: CASSLGEAIREQYF. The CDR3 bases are TGTGCCAGCAGCCTTGGTGAGGCTATCCGCGAGCAGTACTTC. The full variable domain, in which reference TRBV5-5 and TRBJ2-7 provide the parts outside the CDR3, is DAGVTQSPTHLIKTRGQQVTLRCSPISGHKSVSWYQQVLGQGPQFIFQYYEKEERGRGNFPDRFSARQFPNYSSELNVNALLLGDSALYLCASSLGEAIREQYFGPGTRLTVT.